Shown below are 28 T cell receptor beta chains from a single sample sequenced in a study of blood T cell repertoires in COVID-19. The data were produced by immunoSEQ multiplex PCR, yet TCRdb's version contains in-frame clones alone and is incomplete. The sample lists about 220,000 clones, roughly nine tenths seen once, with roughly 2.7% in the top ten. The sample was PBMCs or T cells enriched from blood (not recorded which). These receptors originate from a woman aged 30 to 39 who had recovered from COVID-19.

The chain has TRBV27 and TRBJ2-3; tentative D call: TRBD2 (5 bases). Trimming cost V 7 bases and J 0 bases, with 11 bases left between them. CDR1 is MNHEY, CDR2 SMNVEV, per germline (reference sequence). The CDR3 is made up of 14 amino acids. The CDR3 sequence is CASTGIESTDTQYF. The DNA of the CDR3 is TGTGCCAGCACGGGGATTGAGAGCACAGATACGCAGTATTTT.

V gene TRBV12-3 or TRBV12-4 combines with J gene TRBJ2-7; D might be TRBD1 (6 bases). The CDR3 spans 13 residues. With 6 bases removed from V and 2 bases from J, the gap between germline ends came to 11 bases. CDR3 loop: CASRTGSAYEQYF. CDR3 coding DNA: TGTGCCAGCAGAACAGGGTCGGCCTACGAGCAGTACTTC.

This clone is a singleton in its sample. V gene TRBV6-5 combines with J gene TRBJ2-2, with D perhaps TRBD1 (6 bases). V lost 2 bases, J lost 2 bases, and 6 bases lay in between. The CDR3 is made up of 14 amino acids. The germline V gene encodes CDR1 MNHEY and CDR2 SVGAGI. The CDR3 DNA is TGTGCCAGCAGTTACGGGGGCAACACCGGGGAGCTGTTTTTT. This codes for CASSYGGNTGELFF.

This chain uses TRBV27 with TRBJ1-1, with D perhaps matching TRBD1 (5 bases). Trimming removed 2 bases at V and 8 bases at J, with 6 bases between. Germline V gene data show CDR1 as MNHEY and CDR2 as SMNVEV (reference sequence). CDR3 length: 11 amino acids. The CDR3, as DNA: TGTGCCAGCAGTTTAGGGGGGGAAGCTTTCTTT. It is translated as CASSLGGEAFF.

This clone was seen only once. Here the CDR3 DNA reads TGCAGCGTTCACCAGAACCGGGACAGAGATACCCAGTACTTC. This gives the protein CSVHQNRDRDTQYF. This rearrangement joins TRBV29-1 to TRBJ2-5; TRBD1 agrees at 7 bases. Germline CDR1 reads SQVTM; CDR2 reads ANQGSEA. Losses at the gene ends were 5 bases for V and 8 bases for J; bases not matched to a gene: 14. This CDR3 region has 14 residues.

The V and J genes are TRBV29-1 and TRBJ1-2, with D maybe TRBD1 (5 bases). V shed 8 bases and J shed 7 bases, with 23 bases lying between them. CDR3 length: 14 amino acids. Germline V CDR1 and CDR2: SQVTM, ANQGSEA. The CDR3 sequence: CSFMPNQGLGGYTF. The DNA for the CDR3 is TGCAGCTTCATGCCGAATCAGGGTTTGGGTGGCTACACCTTC.

The CDR3 bases are TGTGCCAGCAGCTTCGAGCCCCTAACTTTGCGGGGGTACTATGGCTACACCTTC. The encoded protein is CASSFEPLTLRGYYGYTF. V and J are TRBV7-9 and TRBJ1-2; tentatively, D is TRBD1 (5 bases). The CDR3 consists of 18 residues. V was pared by 3 bases and J by 3 bases, with 23 bases between. Germline V lookup: CDR1 SEHNR, CDR2 FQNEAQ (reference sequence).

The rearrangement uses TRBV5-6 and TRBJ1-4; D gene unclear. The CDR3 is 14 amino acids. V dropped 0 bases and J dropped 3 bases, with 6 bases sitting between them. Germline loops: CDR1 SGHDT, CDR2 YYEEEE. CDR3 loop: CASSLGTANEKLFF. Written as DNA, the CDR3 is TGTGCCAGCAGCTTGGGAACAGCTAATGAAAAACTGTTTTTT.

The CDR3 reads CAIRGTANTEAFF. CDR3 sequence (DNA): TGTGCCATCAGAGGGACAGCAAACACTGAAGCTTTCTTT. The chain employs TRBV10-3 and TRBJ1-1; 7 bases align to TRBD1. The V segment lost 6 bases and the J segment 2 bases; nucleotides outside the gene matches: 3. The CDR3 covers 13 residues. Germline-derived CDR1 and CDR2 are ENHRY and SYGVKD.

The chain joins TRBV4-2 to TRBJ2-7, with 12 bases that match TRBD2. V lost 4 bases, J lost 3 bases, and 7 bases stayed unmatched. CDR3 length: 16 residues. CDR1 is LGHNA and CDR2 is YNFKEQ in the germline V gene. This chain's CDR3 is CASSPTSGGPSYEQYF. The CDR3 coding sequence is TGTGCCAGCAGCCCTACTAGCGGGGGGCCAAGCTACGAGCAGTACTTC.

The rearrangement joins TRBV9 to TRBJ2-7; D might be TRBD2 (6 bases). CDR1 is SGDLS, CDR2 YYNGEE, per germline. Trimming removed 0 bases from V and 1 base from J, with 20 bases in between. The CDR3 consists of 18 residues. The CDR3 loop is CASSVAGGTTTGSYEQYF. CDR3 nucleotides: TGTGCCAGCAGCGTAGCGGGCGGGACCACCACTGGGTCCTACGAGCAGTACTTC.

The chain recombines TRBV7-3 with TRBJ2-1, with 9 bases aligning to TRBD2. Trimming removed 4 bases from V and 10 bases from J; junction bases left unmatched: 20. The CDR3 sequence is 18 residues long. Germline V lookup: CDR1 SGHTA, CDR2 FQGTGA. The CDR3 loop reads CASSSLSRASGTNSEQFF. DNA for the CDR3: TGTGCCAGCAGCTCTCTGAGTAGGGCTAGCGGGACCAACTCGGAGCAGTTCTTC.

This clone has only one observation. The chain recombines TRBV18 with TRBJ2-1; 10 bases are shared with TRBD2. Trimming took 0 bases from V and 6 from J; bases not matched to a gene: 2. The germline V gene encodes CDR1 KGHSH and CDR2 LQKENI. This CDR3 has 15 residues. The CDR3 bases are TGTGCCAGCTCACCACCACTAGCGGGGAGCAATGAGCAGTTCTTC. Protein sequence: CASSPPLAGSNEQFF.

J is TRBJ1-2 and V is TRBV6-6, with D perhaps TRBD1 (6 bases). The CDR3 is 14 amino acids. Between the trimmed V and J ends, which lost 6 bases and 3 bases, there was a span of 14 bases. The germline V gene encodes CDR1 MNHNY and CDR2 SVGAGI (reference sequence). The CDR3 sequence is CASSPAGVDYGYTF. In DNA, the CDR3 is TGTGCCAGCAGCCCCGCAGGGGTGGACTATGGCTACACCTTC.

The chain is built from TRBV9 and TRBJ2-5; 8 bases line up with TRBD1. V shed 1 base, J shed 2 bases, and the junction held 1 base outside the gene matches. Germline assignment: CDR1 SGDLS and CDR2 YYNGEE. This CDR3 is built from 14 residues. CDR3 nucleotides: TGTGCCAGCAGCGTAACAGGGGGGCAAGAGACCCAGTACTTC. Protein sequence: CASSVTGGQETQYF.

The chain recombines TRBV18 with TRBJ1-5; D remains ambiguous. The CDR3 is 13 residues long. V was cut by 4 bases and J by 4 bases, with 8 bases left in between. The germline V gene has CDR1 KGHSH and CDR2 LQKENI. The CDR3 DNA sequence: TGTGCCAGCTCACAGGGAGGTAATCAGCCCCAGCATTTT. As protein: CASSQGGNQPQHF.

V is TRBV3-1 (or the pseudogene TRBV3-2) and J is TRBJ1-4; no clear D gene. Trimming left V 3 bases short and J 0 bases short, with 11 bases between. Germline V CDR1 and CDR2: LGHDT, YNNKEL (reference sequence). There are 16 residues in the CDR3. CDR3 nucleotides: TGTGCCAGCAGCCATGCTATGTATGCAACTAATGAAAAACTGTTTTTT. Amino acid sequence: CASSHAMYATNEKLFF.

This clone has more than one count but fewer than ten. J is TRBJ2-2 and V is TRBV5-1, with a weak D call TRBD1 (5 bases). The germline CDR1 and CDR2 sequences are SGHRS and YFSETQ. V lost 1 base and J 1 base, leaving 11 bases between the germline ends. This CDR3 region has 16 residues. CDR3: CASSLSVRENTGELFF. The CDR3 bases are TGCGCCAGCAGCTTGTCCGTCAGGGAGAACACCGGGGAGCTGTTTTTT.

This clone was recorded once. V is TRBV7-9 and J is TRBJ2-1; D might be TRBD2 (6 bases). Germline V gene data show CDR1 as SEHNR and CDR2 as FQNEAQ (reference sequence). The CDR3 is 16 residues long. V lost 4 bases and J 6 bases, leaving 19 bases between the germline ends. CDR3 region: CASSSPDGEAGNEQFF. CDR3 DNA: TGTGCCAGCAGCTCCCCCGATGGGGAGGCCGGCAATGAGCAGTTCTTC.

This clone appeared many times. The CDR3 DNA reads TGTGCCAGTAGTATTGGGCCCATGGGACAAAGGAATCAGCCCCAGCATTTT. Translated: CASSIGPMGQRNQPQHF. The chain couples TRBV19 to TRBJ1-5, with D possibly being TRBD1 (6 bases). Trimming removed 3 bases at V and 4 bases at J, with 19 bases between. This CDR3 is 17 amino acids long. CDR1 is LNHDA, CDR2 SQIVND, per germline (reference sequence).

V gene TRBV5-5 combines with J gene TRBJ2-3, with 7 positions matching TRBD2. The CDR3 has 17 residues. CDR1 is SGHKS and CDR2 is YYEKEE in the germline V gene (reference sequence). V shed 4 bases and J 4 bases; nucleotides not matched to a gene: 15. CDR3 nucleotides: TGTGCCAGCAGCGCCAGAGTGATGCGGGGGACGGCAGATACGCAGTATTTT. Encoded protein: CASSARVMRGTADTQYF.

The CDR3 here is CASSQDGTGTGNTIYF. The CDR3 nucleotides read TGTGCCAGCAGCCAAGACGGGACAGGGACTGGAAACACCATATATTTT. This chain links TRBV4-2 with TRBJ1-3; 9 bases are a match to TRBD1. Germline assignment: CDR1 LGHNA and CDR2 YNFKEQ. Trimming cost V 0 bases and J 2 bases; bases outside gene matches: 2. There are 16 residues in the CDR3.

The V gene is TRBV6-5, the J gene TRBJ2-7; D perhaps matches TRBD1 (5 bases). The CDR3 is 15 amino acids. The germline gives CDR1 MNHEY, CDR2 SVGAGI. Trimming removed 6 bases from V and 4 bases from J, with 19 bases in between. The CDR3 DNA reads TGTGCCAGCAGACGTGGTGGACATCCCTTTTACGAGCAGTACTTC. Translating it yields CASRRGGHPFYEQYF.

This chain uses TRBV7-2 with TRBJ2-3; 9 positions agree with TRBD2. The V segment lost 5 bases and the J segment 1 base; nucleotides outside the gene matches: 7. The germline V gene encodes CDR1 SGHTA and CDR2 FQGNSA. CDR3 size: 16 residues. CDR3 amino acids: CASSLLLAGRTDTQYF. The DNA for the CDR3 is TGTGCCAGCAGCCTCCTACTAGCGGGCCGCACAGATACGCAGTATTTT.

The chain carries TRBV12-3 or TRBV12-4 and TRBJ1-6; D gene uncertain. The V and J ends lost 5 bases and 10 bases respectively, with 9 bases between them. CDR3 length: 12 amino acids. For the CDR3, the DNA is TGTGCCAGCAGTACCACGAGATCACCCCTCCACTTT. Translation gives CASSTTRSPLHF.

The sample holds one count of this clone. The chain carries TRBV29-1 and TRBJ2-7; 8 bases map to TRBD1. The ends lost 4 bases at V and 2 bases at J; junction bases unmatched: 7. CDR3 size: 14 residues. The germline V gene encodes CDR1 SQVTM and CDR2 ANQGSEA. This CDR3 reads CSVVGQDVTYEQYF. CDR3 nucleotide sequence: TGCAGCGTTGTGGGACAGGACGTCACCTACGAGCAGTACTTC.

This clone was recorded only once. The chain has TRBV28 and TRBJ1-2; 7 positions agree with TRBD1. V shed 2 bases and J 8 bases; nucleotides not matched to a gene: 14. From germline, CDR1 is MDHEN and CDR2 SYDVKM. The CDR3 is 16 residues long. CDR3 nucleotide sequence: TGTGCCAGCAGTTTAACGGACAGGAGTTTACAGGAGGGCTACACCTTC. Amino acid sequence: CASSLTDRSLQEGYTF.

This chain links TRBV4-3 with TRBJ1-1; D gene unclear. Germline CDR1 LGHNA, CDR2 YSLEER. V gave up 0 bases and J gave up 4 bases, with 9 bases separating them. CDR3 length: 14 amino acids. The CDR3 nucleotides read TGCGCCAGCAGCCAAGAGTGGAGTAGCACTGAAGCTTTCTTT. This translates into CASSQEWSSTEAFF.